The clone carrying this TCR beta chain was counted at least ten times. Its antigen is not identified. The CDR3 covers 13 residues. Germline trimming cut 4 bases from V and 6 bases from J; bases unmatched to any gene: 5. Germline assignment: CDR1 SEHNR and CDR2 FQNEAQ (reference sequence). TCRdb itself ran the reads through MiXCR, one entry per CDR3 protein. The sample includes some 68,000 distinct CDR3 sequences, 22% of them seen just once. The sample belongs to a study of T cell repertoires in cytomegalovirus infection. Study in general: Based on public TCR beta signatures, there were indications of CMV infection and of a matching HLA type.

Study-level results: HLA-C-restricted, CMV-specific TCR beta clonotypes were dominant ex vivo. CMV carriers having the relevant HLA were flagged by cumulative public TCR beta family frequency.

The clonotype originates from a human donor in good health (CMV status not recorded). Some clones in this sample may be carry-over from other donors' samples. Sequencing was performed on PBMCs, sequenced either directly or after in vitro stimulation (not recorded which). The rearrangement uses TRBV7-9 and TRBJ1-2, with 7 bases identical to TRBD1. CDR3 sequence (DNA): TGTGCCAGCAGCTCCGGGACAGTCGATGGCTACACCTTC. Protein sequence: CASSSGTVDGYTF.